This T cell receptor beta chain emerged from a study of T cell changes during pregnancy in multiple sclerosis. TCRdb's copy holds only in-frame clones and misses some; the assay was immunoSEQ multiplex PCR. The sample records around 88,000 clones, 85% to 95% being singletons. A single count supports this clone. The sequenced sample was peripheral blood, obtained in the first trimester of pregnancy. The clonotype was recovered from a female donor with multiple sclerosis, enrolled in a pregnancy study.

In DNA form, the CDR3 reads TGTGCCTGGAGTGTAAGGACAGGGGCCACAGATACGCAGTATTTT. Translating gives CAWSVRTGATDTQYF. The chain carries TRBV30 and TRBJ2-3; 9 nucleotides align to TRBD1. The CDR3 covers 15 residues. The trim removed 0 bases at V and 2 bases at J, leaving 3 bases unmatched. CDR1 and CDR2 (germline): GTSNPN, SVGIG (reference sequence).